The 18 T cell receptor beta chains below all came from one sample that was sequenced in a study of CD8 T cells in Susac syndrome. RNA in amounts of roughly 0.5 to 1 ug was reverse transcribed with random hexamers. TCRdb used MiXCR to reprocess the immunoSEQ multiplex PCR reads, holding one entry per CDR3 protein. In the table there are roughly 80,000 distinct CDR3 sequences, just under 95% of which are singletons. Specimen: CD8+ T cells from PBMCs. The receptor set was obtained from a human donor in good health.

CDR3 DNA: TGTGCCAGCCCAGGGGGAAACACTGAAGCTTTCTTT. Amino acid sequence: CASPGGNTEAFF. The rearrangement links TRBV2 to TRBJ1-1, with 7 bases matching TRBD1. Per germline, CDR1 SNHLY and CDR2 FYNNEI. J was trimmed by 2 bases and V by 8 bases; bases with no gene match: 2. CDR3 length: 12 residues.

The chain links TRBV28 to TRBJ2-3, with no clear D. This CDR3 has 15 residues. Germline assignment: CDR1 MDHEN and CDR2 SYDVKM. The V and J ends lost 1 base and 1 base respectively, with 9 bases between them. Written as DNA, the CDR3 is TGTGCCAGCAGTTTATACCCTCGAGGCACAGATACGCAGTATTTT. Its protein is CASSLYPRGTDTQYF.

J is TRBJ1-4 and V is TRBV28; D is unclear. This CDR3 has 17 amino acids. The germline V gene has CDR1 MDHEN and CDR2 SYDVKM. V was shortened by 3 bases and J by 7 bases, with 21 bases between the two germline ends. The CDR3 DNA reads as TGTGCCAGCAGTTTGCCGGGTAACGTTCTTCCGGGTGAAAAACTGTTTTTT. Its translation: CASSLPGNVLPGEKLFF. Full variable domain (remainder filled in from reference TRBV28 and TRBJ1-4): DVKVTQSSRYLVKRTGEKVFLECVQDMDHENMFWYRQDPGLGLRLIYFSYDVKMKEKGDIPEGYSVSREKKERFSLILESASTNQTSMYLCASSLPGNVLPGEKLFFGSGTQLSVL.

The chain couples TRBV18 to TRBJ1-1; D is unresolved. V lost 2 bases and J 1 base, leaving 2 bases between the germline ends. The CDR3 consists of 12 residues. The germline gives CDR1 KGHSH, CDR2 LQKENI. Here the CDR3 DNA reads TGTGCCAGCTCACCAGAGAACACTGAAGCTTTCTTT. Protein product: CASSPENTEAFF.

This clonotype was picked up one time. The chain carries TRBV7-9 and TRBJ2-7; TRBD1 is a possible D gene (5 bases). Germline CDR1 and CDR2: SEHNR and FQNEAQ (reference sequence). The CDR3 runs 16 residues. The ends were cut back, 4 bases at V and 2 bases at J, with 18 bases in the middle. The CDR3 spells CASSSTLQDHPYEQYF. CDR3 in DNA: TGTGCCAGCAGCTCTACCTTACAGGACCACCCCTACGAGCAGTACTTC.

The chain is built from TRBV7-3 and TRBJ1-1; no firm D call. The CDR3 extends over 13 amino acids. Looked up from germline, CDR1 is SGHTA and CDR2 is FQGTGA. V lost 2 bases, J lost 1 base, and 5 bases lay in between. The CDR3 loop is CASSLFSNTEAFF. The CDR3 DNA reads as TGTGCCAGCAGCTTATTTTCGAACACTGAAGCTTTCTTT.

The chain couples TRBV9 to TRBJ2-6, with a tentative D call TRBD1 (6 bases). Germline assignment: CDR1 SGDLS and CDR2 YYNGEE. CDR3 length: 17 residues. Trimming cost V 3 bases and J 4 bases, with 17 bases left between them. CDR3 sequence reads: CASSARDTLGGANVLTF. Here the CDR3 DNA reads TGTGCCAGCAGCGCACGGGACACGCTAGGCGGGGCCAACGTCCTGACTTTC. Looking up the rest from reference TRBV9 and TRBJ2-6 gives the full variable domain: DSGVTQTPKHLITATGQRVTLRCSPRSGDLSVYWYQQSLDQGLQFLIQYYNGEERAKGNILERFSAQQFPDLHSELNLSSLELGDSALYFCASSARDTLGGANVLTFGAGSRLTVL.

The chain is built from TRBV27 and TRBJ2-3; D is undetermined. CDR3 length equals 14 residues. Germline V CDR1 and CDR2: MNHEY, SMNVEV (reference sequence). V lost 8 bases and J 2 bases, leaving 14 bases between the germline ends. CDR3 in amino acids: CASGEETFTDTQYF. In DNA, the CDR3 is TGTGCCAGCGGAGAGGAGACATTCACAGATACGCAGTATTTT.

This CDR3 reads CASSRTETRPKRRYGYTF. For the CDR3, the DNA is TGTGCCAGCAGCCGTACAGAGACACGTCCAAAACGCCGGTATGGCTACACCTTC. The V gene is TRBV3-1, the J gene TRBJ1-2; unclear D gene. Germline V gene lookup returns CDR1 LGHDT and CDR2 YNNKEL (reference sequence). The germline V and J ends were trimmed by 4 bases and 5 bases, with 26 bases remaining between them. The length of the CDR3 is 18 residues.

This clonotype came up once. This chain links TRBV4-1 with TRBJ1-1, with 7 bases matching TRBD1. The junction had 13 bases not matched to a gene; V was cut back by 4 bases and J by 11 bases. This CDR3 is 14 amino acids long. Looked up from germline, CDR1 is MGHRA and CDR2 is YSYEKL. CDR3 residues: CASSLRGQIVKAFF. CDR3 sequence (DNA): TGCGCCAGCAGCCTGCGGGGACAGATCGTGAAGGCTTTCTTT.

The chain carries TRBV6-2 or TRBV6-3 and TRBJ2-1, with 7 positions matching TRBD1. After removal of 5 bases from V and 10 bases from J, the junction contained 5 bases not matched to a gene. Germline loops: CDR1 MNHEY, CDR2 SVGEGT. CDR3 length equals 12 residues. CDR3 nucleotides: TGTGCCAGCAGTCGACAGGGACCCGAGCAGTTCTTC. Translating it yields CASSRQGPEQFF.

The chain joins TRBV14 to TRBJ1-2; D is uncertain. The CDR3 is 14 amino acids. In germline, CDR1 is SGHDN, CDR2 FVKESK. V dropped 1 base and J dropped 3 bases, with 9 bases sitting between them. CDR3 residues: CASSQGEGDYGYTF. The CDR3 coding sequence is TGTGCCAGCAGCCAAGGTGAAGGAGACTATGGCTACACCTTC.

V usage is TRBV11-2 and J usage is TRBJ2-1; 9 bases are shared with TRBD2. CDR3 size: 13 residues. Germline CDR1 is SGHAT and CDR2 is FQNNGV. Losses at the gene ends were 1 base for V and 10 bases for J; bases not matched to a gene: 2. The CDR3 reads CASSLGTSAEQFF. DNA of the CDR3: TGTGCCAGCAGCTTAGGGACTAGCGCCGAGCAGTTCTTC. Combining the CDR3 with reference TRBV11-2 and TRBJ2-1 gives the whole variable domain EAGVAQSPRYKIIEKRQSVAFWCNPISGHATLYWYQQILGQGPKLLIQFQNNGVVDDSQLPKDRFSAERLKGVDSTLKIQPAKLEDSAVYLCASSLGTSAEQFFGPGTRLTVL.

The CDR3 region has the DNA TGTGCCACCAGTAGTTCCGGAGAGACCCAGTACTTC. The encoded protein is CATSSSGETQYF. This sequence joins TRBV15 and TRBJ2-5; D not resolved. This CDR3 has 12 residues. V lost 6 bases and J 4 bases, leaving 9 bases between the germline ends. Germline V gives CDR1 LNHNV, CDR2 YYDKDF (reference sequence).

V gene TRBV7-8 combines with J gene TRBJ2-4; tentatively, D is TRBD1 (5 bases). This CDR3 is 12 amino acids long. Per the germline V gene, CDR1 is SGHVS and CDR2 is FQNEAQ. V was clipped by 5 bases and J by 10 bases, with 12 bases between them. The CDR3 region is CASSPYQGIQYF. For the CDR3, the DNA is TGTGCCAGCAGCCCATACCAGGGTATTCAGTACTTC.

The rearrangement uses TRBV12-5 and TRBJ1-1; D is ambiguous. V was trimmed by 5 bases and J by 4 bases, leaving 14 bases between them. Germline-derived CDR1 and CDR2 are LGHNT and FRNRAP. This CDR3 region has 14 residues. CDR3 sequence: CASGPGSSGTEAFF. CDR3 DNA: TGTGCTAGTGGTCCGGGATCATCGGGCACTGAAGCTTTCTTT.

This clonotype is a singleton in its sample. This chain uses TRBV7-9 with TRBJ2-7, with D possibly being TRBD2 (6 bases). This CDR3 has 17 residues. V was trimmed by 0 bases and J by 3 bases, leaving 18 bases between them. In germline, CDR1 is SEHNR, CDR2 FQNEAQ (reference sequence). Here the CDR3 reads CASSLAGWDSRFYEQYV. The CDR3 DNA reads TGTGCCAGCAGCTTAGCAGGCTGGGACTCCCGATTCTACGAGCAGTACGTC.

This clonotype was recorded only once. The chain carries TRBV12-3 or TRBV12-4 and TRBJ2-7; 10 nucleotides agree with TRBD1. The CDR3 loop spans 15 amino acids. V shed 4 bases and J 3 bases; nucleotides not matched to a gene: 6. DNA of the CDR3: TGTGCCAGCAGTTCCCAGAGGACAGGGGGCTACGAGCAGTACTTC. Amino acids: CASSSQRTGGYEQYF.